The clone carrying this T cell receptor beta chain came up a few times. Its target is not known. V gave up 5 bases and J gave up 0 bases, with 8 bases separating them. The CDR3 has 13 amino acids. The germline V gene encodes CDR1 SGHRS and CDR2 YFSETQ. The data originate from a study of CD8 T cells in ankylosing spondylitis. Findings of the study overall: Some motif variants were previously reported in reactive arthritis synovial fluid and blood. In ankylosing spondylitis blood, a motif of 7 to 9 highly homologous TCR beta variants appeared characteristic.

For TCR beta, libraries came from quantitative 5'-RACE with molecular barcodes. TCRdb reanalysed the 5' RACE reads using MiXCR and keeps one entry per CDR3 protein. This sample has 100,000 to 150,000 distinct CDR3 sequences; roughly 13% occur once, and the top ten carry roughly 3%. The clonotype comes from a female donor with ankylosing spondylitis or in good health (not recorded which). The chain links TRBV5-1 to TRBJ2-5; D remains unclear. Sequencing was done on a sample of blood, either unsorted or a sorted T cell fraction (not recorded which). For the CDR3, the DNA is TGCGCCAGCAGGAAGCAGGACCAAGAGACCCAGTACTTC. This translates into CASRKQDQETQYF. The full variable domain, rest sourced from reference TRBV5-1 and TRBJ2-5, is KAGVTQTPRYLIKTRGQQVTLSCSPISGHRSVSWYQQTPGQGLQFLFEYFSETQRNKGNFPGRFSGRQFSNSRSEMNVSTLELGDSALYLCASRKQDQETQYFGPGTRLLVL.